This T cell receptor beta chain is drawn from a study of blood T cell repertoires in COVID-19. Study-wide background: Acute and convalescent COVID-19 specimens originated in the United States, Italy and Spain. The cDNA or gDNA used as material had been derived from T cells, B-cell-depleted T cells, or PBMCs.

The V end was cut by 0 bases, the J end by 1 base, with 7 bases between. Germline V lookup: CDR1 SGDLS, CDR2 YYNGEE. There are 15 residues in the CDR3. Comment on this clone: Other DNA sequences from this sample encode an identical CDR3 as well.

As handled by the study authors: The authors estimated nucleated cell counts from reference gene primer amplification. Sequencing was performed with immunoSEQ multiplex PCR; in TCRdb, only in-frame clones are kept and a portion is missing. V and J calls and clone size follow that table, whereas D and trimming were derived from the DNA. Of roughly 280,000 clones in the sample, roughly 87% were seen once. The sequence was obtained from a woman aged 50 to 65 who had recovered from COVID-19. Sequenced input: peripheral blood. V is TRBV9 and J is TRBJ2-2, with a tentative D call TRBD1 (6 bases). CDR3 coding DNA: TGTGCCAGCAGCGTAGGGGGGCTGAACACCGGGGAGCTGTTTTTT. As protein: CASSVGGLNTGELFF.